The following is a T cell receptor beta chain sequence with its context. Its antigen is not identified. Repertoires were generated with immunoSEQ multiplex PCR, while TCRdb's copy carries only in-frame clones and drops some. Of 70,000 to 95,000 clones listed, roughly 92% are singletons. Trimming cost V 5 bases and J 5 bases, with 12 bases left between them. The CDR3 covers 13 residues. Germline values: CDR1 SNHLY, CDR2 FYNNEI. The sample belongs to a study of OX40 agonist ivuxolimab in advanced cancers. The study's findings and limits: On average, a greater number of expanded clones characterised CD8+ T cells relative to CD4+.

The sequence was obtained from an adult with an advanced solid tumor such as melanoma, head and neck, liver or kidney cancer. The J gene is TRBJ2-5, the V gene TRBV2; the D gene could be TRBD1 or TRBD2 (6 bases each). The input for sequencing was CD4+ or CD8+ T cells sorted from blood, taken in a trial of the OX40 agonist ivuxolimab. CDR3 loop: CASSTGGDETQYF. The CDR3 DNA is TGTGCCAGCAGTACCGGGGGCGACGAGACCCAGTACTTC.